The present TCR beta chain was sequenced within a study of blood T cells in healthy people across ages. General study results and limits: Unsorted PBMCs blocked a conclusive comparison of naive and antigen-experienced cells.

This clonotype was observed a few times. Its antigen is currently unknown. For the second PCR, which ran for about 7 to 11 cycles, a sample-barcoded 5' primer and a J-beta primer mix were used. A template-switch adaptor that had 12 random nucleotides put a tag on each cDNA molecule. TCRdb itself ran the 5' RACE reads through MiXCR, one entry per CDR3 protein. The table includes over 1,300,000 distinct CDR3 sequences, almost 60% detected once. V lost 6 bases, J lost 3 bases, and 15 bases lay in between. There are 13 residues in the CDR3. The germline CDR1 and CDR2 sequences are SQVTM and ANQGSEA. The receptor comes from a man in his late teens or twenties in good health. This rearrangement joins TRBV29-1 to TRBJ2-7, with D possibly being TRBD2 (6 bases). Sample: blood. The CDR3 DNA sequence: TGCAGCGTCGTGGGGGGTGACGTCTACGAGCAGTACTTC. Translating it yields CSVVGGDVYEQYF.